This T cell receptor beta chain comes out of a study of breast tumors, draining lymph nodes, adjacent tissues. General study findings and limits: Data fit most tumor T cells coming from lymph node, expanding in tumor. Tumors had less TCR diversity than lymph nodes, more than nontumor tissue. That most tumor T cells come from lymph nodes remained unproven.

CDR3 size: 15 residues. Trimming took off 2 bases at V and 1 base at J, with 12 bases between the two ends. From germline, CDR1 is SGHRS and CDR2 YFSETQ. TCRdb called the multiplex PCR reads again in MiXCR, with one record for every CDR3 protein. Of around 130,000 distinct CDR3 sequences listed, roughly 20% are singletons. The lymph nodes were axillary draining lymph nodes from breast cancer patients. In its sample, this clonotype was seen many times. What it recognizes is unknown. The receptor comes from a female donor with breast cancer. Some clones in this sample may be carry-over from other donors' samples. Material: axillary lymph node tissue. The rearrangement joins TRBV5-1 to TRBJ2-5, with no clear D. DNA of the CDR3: TGCGCCAGCAGCTTAGACGGTTTGGGCCAAGAGACCCAGTACTTC. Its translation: CASSLDGLGQETQYF.